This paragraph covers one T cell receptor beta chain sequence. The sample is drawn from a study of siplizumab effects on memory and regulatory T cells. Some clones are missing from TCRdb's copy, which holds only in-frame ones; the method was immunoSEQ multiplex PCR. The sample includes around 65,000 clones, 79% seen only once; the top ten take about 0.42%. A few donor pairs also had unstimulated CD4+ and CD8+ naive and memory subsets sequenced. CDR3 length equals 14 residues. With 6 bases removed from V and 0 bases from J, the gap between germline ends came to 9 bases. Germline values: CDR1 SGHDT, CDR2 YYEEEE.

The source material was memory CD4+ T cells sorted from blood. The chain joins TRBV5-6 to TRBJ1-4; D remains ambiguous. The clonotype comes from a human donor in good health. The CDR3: CASNPYTTNEKLFF. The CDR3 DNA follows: TGTGCCAGCAATCCCTATACAACTAATGAAAAACTGTTTTTT.